The text below deals with one T cell receptor (beta chain). What it recognizes is unknown. A much more abundant neighbour one base away suggests this may be a read error. New diagnoses, under 2 months' duration, and ages 18 to 65 characterized the hyperthyroidism patients. The data were taken from a study of Graves' ophthalmopathy and Graves' hyperthyroidism. About the research overall: Before any treatment, peripheral blood was taken at the initial diagnosis. Study-level results: The authors also found most expanded thyroid clonotypes above 0.001 frequency in blood. The model predicted ophthalmopathy progression with about 69% sensitivity and around 72% specificity.

Amplified material comprised TCR beta CDR3 regions derived from RNA transcripts. Second-round multiplex PCR came after first-round RT-PCR with HTBI primers. MiXCR, applied by TCRdb to the multiplex PCR reads, yields one record per CDR3 protein. The table has a few hundred thousand distinct CDR3 sequences, approximately 17% seen once. This CDR3 is 13 amino acids long. Per the germline V gene, CDR1 is SQVTM and CDR2 is ANQGSEA. The V call is TRBV29-1, the J call TRBJ1-1; D may be TRBD1 (5 bases). The specimen sequenced was peripheral blood. The receptor comes from an adult woman with stable Graves' hyperthyroidism. CDR3 loop: CSVDIGGNSEAFF. DNA for the CDR3: TGCAGCGTTGATATCGGGGGGAACTCTGAAGCTTTCTTT.